The present T cell receptor beta chain was sequenced within a study of T cells after yellow fever vaccination. Study overall: SMART-Seq v4 Ultra Low Input served to prepare low-cell-number fractions. Study-wide findings and caveats: Abundant clonotypes from the bulk population could get into FACS-sorted repertoires as contaminants. Only a minor proportion of clonotypes was detected across both CD4 and CD8 compartments. The booster response re-showed most primary clones: around 95% CD4, approximately 90% CD8.

This clonotype was counted at least ten times. Antigen specificity is unknown. TCRdb redid the calling of the 5' RACE reads with MiXCR, one entry per CDR3 protein. The table records approximately 180,000 distinct CDR3 sequences, approximately 6.2% of them present only once. This TCR came from a man between 18 and 29 years old who received the YFV17D yellow fever vaccine. The sample here was CD4+ T cells sorted from PBMCs, taken on the day of the first yellow fever vaccination.

CDR3 DNA: TGTGCCAGCAGTTTGGGGGGCGGGGGAGAGACCCAGTACTTC. Residues: CASSLGGGGETQYF. This chain links TRBV12-3 or TRBV12-4 with TRBJ2-5, with D possibly being TRBD2 (7 bases). There are 14 residues in the CDR3. V shed 3 bases and J shed 4 bases, with 12 bases lying between them.